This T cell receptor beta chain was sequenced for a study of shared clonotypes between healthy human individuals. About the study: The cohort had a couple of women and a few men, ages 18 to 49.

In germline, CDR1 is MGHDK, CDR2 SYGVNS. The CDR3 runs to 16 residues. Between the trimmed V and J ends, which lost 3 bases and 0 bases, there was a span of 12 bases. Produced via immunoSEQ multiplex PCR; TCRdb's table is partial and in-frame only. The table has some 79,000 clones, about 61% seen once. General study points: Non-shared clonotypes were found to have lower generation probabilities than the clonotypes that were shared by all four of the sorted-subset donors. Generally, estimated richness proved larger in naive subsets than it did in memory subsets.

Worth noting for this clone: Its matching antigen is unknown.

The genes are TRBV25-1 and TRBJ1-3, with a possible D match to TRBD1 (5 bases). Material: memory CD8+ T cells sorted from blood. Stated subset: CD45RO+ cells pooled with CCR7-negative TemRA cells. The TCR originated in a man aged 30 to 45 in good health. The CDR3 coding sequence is TGTGCCAGCAGTGATTCGACAGCGGGCTCTGGAAACACCATATATTTT. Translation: CASSDSTAGSGNTIYF.